This T cell receptor beta chain was sequenced for a study of CD8+CD57+ T cells in acquired aplastic anemia. CD8+CD57+ cell expansion had been shown by flow cytometry in patients chosen for sequencing. All patients had severe acquired aplastic anemia. TCR beta VDJ and CDR3 profiles were obtained from a genomic DNA template. TCRdb recomputed calls from the reads with MiXCR, one row per CDR3 protein. The sample records 120,000 or so distinct CDR3 sequences, about 60% being singletons. Trimming cost V 3 bases and J 5 bases; bases outside gene matches: 12. The germline V gene has CDR1 SGDLS and CDR2 YYNGEE. This CDR3 is built from 16 residues.

Material for sequencing was sorted CD4+, CD8+, or CD8+CD57+ T cells (not recorded which) from PBMCs. This clonotype was obtained from a human donor with aplastic anemia. This chain uses TRBV9 with TRBJ2-7; 9 nucleotides line up with TRBD1. The CDR3 reads CASSDHPGTGKDEQYF. The CDR3, as DNA: TGTGCCAGCAGCGACCACCCCGGGACAGGGAAGGACGAGCAGTACTTC.